This T cell receptor (beta chain) was captured in a study of blood T cells in healthy people across ages. General observations from the study: Changes seen in expanded clonotypes were possibly confounded by donor CMV status left unknown.

The CDR3 extends over 17 amino acids. Trimming at V came to 5 bases and at J to 4 bases, leaving 13 bases not matched to a gene. The germline gives CDR1 MNHEY, CDR2 SMNVEV (reference sequence). This clonotype was recorded only once. Its matching antigen is unknown. A second roughly 7 to 12 cycle PCR used barcoded and J-beta primers. A 12-random-nucleotide template-switch adaptor tagged each cDNA molecule. MiXCR, run by TCRdb on the 5' RACE reads, gives a single entry per CDR3 protein. The table lists approximately 780,000 distinct CDR3 sequences, about a quarter of them singletons, with 2.5% to 3.5% in the top ten. The same data also contributed to another study, on T cells of mothers and their children. That report notes: Slightly, though not significantly, more overlap was seen in related than in unrelated mother-child pairs.

Sequencing was carried out using blood. This sequence joins TRBV27 and TRBJ2-2, with TRBD2 matching over 7 bases. This receptor was obtained from a boy younger than 18 in good health. The DNA for the CDR3 is TGTGCCAGCAGTCCCCTGGGGGGGTTTATGGGCACCGGGGAGCTGTTTTTT. Its translation: CASSPLGGFMGTGELFF.